The 10 T cell receptor beta chains given below trace back to one sample, sequenced in a study of T cell changes during pregnancy in multiple sclerosis. This table comes from immunoSEQ multiplex PCR, and its TCRdb copy is limited to in-frame clones, with some not included. Found here are fewer than 75,000 clones, around 93% of them singletons; the top ten hold 3% to 4%. Here the sequenced sample was peripheral blood, taken after pregnancy. Receptors were obtained from a female donor in good health, enrolled as a control in a pregnancy study.

The table lists this clone with a few counts. The rearrangement links TRBV2 to TRBJ1-1, with D possibly TRBD1 on 6 matching bases. Germline V gene data show CDR1 as SNHLY and CDR2 as FYNNEI. The CDR3 totals 16 residues. Deletions cut 6 bases from V and 2 bases from J, with 19 bases between. In DNA form, the CDR3 reads TGTGCCAGCAGCGCCGTTATAGGGACAACAAACACTGAAGCTTTCTTT. Amino acid sequence: CASSAVIGTTNTEAFF.

The chain joins TRBV14 to TRBJ2-7; a possible D gene is TRBD2 (6 bases). Germline-derived CDR1 and CDR2 are SGHDN and FVKESK. The germline V and J ends were trimmed by 4 bases and 0 bases, with 13 bases remaining between them. This CDR3 is built from 15 residues. CDR3 in DNA: TGTGCCAGCAGCCTTAGCGGACTCGTCTCCTACGAGCAGTACTTC. Amino acid sequence: CASSLSGLVSYEQYF.

The chain is built from TRBV5-1 and TRBJ1-2, with TRBD1 matching 10 bases. Germline V CDR1 and CDR2: SGHRS, YFSETQ. Trimming at V came to 4 bases and at J to 4 bases, leaving 7 bases not matched to a gene. CDR3 size: 15 residues. In DNA form, the CDR3 reads TGCGCCAGCAGCCCGGGGACAGGGGAAGGCTATGGCTACACCTTC. This gives the protein CASSPGTGEGYGYTF.

This chain uses TRBV30 with TRBJ2-1, with 8 bases matching TRBD2. Germline CDR1 reads GTSNPN; CDR2 reads SVGIG (reference sequence). This CDR3 region has 15 residues. V lost 2 bases and J lost 2; bases outside the gene matches: 5. The CDR3 region has the DNA TGTGCCTGGAGTTTGGATAGCGGGGCCTACAATGAGCAGTTCTTC. Protein product: CAWSLDSGAYNEQFF.

The chain has TRBV19 and TRBJ1-4; 7 bases are a match to TRBD1. This CDR3 has 15 residues. With V trimmed by 7 bases and J by 4 bases, 9 bases remained unmatched. CDR1 LNHDA and CDR2 SQIVND come from the germline V gene (reference sequence). The CDR3 region is CASKSRQGSNEKLFF. The CDR3 bases are TGTGCCAGTAAGAGCCGACAGGGAAGTAATGAAAAACTGTTTTTT. Together with reference TRBV19 and TRBJ1-4, the CDR3 gives the full variable domain: DGGITQSPKYLFRKEGQNVTLSCEQNLNHDAMYWYRQDPGQGLRLIYYSQIVNDFQKGDIAEGYSVSREKKESFPLTVTSAQKNPTAFYLCASKSRQGSNEKLFFGSGTQLSVL.

The J gene is TRBJ1-1, the V gene TRBV13; D is uncertain. The CDR3 spans 13 residues. Germline V gene lookup returns CDR1 PRHDT and CDR2 FYEKMQ (reference sequence). The germline V and J ends were trimmed by 6 bases and 4 bases, with 12 bases remaining between them. The CDR3 nucleotides read TGTGCCAGCAGTGCGGCCAAGCTCACTGAAGCTTTCTTT. This translates into CASSAAKLTEAFF.

The chain recombines TRBV6-4 with TRBJ2-1; 7 bases align to TRBD1. The V gene end was trimmed by 6 bases and the J gene end by 0 bases; junction bases not matched to a gene: 5. This CDR3 region has 15 residues. Per germline, CDR1 MRHNA and CDR2 SNTAGT. CDR3 loop: CASSKQGPSYNEQFF. The CDR3 coding sequence is TGTGCCAGCAGCAAACAGGGGCCCTCCTACAATGAGCAGTTCTTC.

This clone was observed a few times. This chain connects TRBV5-1 to TRBJ2-2; the D gene is possibly TRBD2 (7 bases). Trimming stripped 3 bases from V and 1 base from J, with 13 bases between. CDR3 size: 16 residues. Germline CDR1 and CDR2: SGHRS and YFSETQ. As DNA, the CDR3 is TGCGCCAGCAGCTGGACGGGGGGCTTGAACACCGGGGAGCTGTTTTTT. Translation gives CASSWTGGLNTGELFF.

This clone showed up just once. The chain carries TRBV7-6 and TRBJ2-1; D gene uncertain. The CDR3 is 16 residues long. V was pared by 5 bases and J by 4 bases, with 18 bases between. Germline V gives CDR1 SGHVS, CDR2 FNYEAQ. In nucleotides, the CDR3 is TGTGCCAGCAGCCCCATTGCGCGGAGCCGGTACAATGAGCAGTTCTTC. As protein: CASSPIARSRYNEQFF.

Concerning this clone itself: Germline and junction disagree at one end, which may indicate a read error. CDR3 in DNA: TGCGCCAGCAGCCAAGGCCGAGGGGGGGGGAACCCCGGGGAGCTGTTTTTT. Translated: CASSQGRGGGNPGELFF. The gene calls are TRBV4-3 and TRBJ2-2; a possible D gene is TRBD2 (7 bases). This CDR3 region has 17 residues. Germline lookup yields CDR1 LGHNA and CDR2 YSLEER.